The sequence of this T cell receptor beta chain was determined in a study of T-cell reconstitution after alpha-beta-depleted transplantation in children. TCRbeta library construction was performed incorporating unique molecular identifiers. TCRdb re-called the PCR reads with MiXCR, one entry per CDR3 protein. The table records a few hundred thousand distinct CDR3 sequences, over 25% of them present only once. CDR3 length: 15 amino acids. V shed 1 base, J shed 7 bases, and the junction held 4 bases outside the gene matches. CDR1 is MGHRA and CDR2 is YSYEKL in the germline V gene. This clonotype was observed a few times.

This TCR was sampled from a boy in the first two years of life with Wiskott-Aldrich syndrome, due to receive a stem cell transplant. The specimen was PBMCs, collected before TCRalphabeta/CD19-depleted stem cell transplant. The chain couples TRBV4-1 to TRBJ2-1; 10 bases align to TRBD2. The CDR3: CASSQASGRRNEQFF. Written as DNA, the CDR3 is TGCGCCAGCAGCCAAGCTAGCGGGAGAAGGAATGAGCAGTTCTTC.